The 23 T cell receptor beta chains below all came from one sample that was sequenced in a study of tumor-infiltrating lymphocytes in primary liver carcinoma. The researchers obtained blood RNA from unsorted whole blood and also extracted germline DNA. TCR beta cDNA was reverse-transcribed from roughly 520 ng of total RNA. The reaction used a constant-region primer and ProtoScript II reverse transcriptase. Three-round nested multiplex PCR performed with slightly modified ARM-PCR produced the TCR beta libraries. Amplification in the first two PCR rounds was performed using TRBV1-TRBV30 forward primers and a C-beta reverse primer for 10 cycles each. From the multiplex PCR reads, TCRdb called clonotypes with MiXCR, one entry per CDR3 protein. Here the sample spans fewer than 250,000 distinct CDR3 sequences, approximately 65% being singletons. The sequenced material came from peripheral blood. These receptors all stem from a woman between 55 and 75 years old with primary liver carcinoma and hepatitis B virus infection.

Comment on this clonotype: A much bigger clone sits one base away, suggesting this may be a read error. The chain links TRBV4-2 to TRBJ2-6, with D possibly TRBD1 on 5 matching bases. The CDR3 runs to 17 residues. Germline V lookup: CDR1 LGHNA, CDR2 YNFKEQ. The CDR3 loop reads CASSQSVVISGANVLAF. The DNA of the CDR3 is TGTGCCAGCAGCCAAAGCGTGGTAATCTCTGGGGCCAACGTCCTGGCTTTC.

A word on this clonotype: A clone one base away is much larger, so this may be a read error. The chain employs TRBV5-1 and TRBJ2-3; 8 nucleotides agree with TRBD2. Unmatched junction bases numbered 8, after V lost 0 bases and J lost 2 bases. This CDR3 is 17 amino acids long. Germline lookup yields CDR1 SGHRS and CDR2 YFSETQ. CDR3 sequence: CASSLAGAGANTDTQYF. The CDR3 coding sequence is TGCGCCAGCAGCTTGGCCGGAGCGGGAGCGAACACAGATACGCAGTATTTT.

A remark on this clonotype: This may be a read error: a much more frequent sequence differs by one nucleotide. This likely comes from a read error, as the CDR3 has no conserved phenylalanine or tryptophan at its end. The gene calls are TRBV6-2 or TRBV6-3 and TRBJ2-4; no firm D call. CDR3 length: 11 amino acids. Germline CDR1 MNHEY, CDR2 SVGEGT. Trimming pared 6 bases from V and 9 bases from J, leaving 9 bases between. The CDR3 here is CASRGIGIQYS. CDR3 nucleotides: TGTGCCAGCAGAGGAATCGGCATTCAGTACTCC.

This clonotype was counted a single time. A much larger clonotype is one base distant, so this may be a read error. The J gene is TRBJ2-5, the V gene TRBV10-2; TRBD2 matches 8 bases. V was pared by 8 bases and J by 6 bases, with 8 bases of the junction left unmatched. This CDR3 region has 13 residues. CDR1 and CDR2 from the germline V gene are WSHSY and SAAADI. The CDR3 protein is CASQSRLAKTQYF. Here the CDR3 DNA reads TGCGCCAGCCAATCCCGACTAGCGAAGACCCAGTACTTC.

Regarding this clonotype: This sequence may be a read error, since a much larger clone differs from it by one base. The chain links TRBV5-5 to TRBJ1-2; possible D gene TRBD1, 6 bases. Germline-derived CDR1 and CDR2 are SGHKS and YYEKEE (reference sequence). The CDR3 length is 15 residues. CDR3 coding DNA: TGTGCCAGCAGCGGAGGGACATCCCCTAACTATGTCTACACCTTC. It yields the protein CASSGGTSPNYVYTF.

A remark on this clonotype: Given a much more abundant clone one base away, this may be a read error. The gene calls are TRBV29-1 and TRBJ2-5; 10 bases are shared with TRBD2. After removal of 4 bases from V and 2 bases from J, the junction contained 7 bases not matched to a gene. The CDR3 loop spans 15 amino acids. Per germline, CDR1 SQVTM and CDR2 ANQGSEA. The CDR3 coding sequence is TGCAGCGTTGTGGGAAGCGGGAGGGTGCAAGAGACCCAGTACTTC. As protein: CSVVGSGRVQETQYF.

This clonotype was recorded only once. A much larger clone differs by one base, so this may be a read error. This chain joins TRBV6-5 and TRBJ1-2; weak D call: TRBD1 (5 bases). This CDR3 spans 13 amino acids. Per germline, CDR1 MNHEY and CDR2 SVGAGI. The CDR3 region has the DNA TGTGCCAGCAGCCCGACAGCGCCCCGGACCTACAGCTTC. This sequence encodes CASSPTAPRTYSF.

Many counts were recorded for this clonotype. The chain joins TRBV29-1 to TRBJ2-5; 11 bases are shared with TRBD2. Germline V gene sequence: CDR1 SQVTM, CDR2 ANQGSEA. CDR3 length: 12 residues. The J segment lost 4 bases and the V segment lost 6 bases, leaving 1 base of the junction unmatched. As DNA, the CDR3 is TGCAGCGTAACTAGCGGGAGAGAGACCCAGTACTTC. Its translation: CSVTSGRETQYF.

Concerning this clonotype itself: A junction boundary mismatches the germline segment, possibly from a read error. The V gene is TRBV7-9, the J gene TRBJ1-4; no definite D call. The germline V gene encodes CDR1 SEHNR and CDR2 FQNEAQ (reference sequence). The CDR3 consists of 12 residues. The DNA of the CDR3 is TGCGCCAGCAGCAATCCTAATGAAAAACTGTTTTTT. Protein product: CASSNPNEKLFF.

The CDR3 spells CASSRVGTDNNEQFF. The CDR3 DNA sequence: TGTGCCAGCAGTAGGGTGGGGACGGACAACAATGAGCAGTTCTTC. This rearrangement joins TRBV21-1 to TRBJ2-1; TRBD1, the table's D call, was not compared with the DNA. TRBV21-1 is classified as a pseudogene. The CDR3 is 15 amino acids.

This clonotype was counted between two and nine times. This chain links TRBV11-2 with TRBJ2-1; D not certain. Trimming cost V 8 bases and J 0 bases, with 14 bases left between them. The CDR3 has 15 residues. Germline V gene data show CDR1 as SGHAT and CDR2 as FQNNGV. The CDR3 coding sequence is TGTGCCAGCTTTTCCGGACGGAGCTCCTACAATGAGCAGTTCTTC. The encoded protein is CASFSGRSSYNEQFF.

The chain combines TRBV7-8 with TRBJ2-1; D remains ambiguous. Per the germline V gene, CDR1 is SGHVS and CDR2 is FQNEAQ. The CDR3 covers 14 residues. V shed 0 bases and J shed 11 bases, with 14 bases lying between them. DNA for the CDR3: TGTGCCAGCAGCTTAGCCAACCACCGACCTAAGCAGTTCTTC. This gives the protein CASSLANHRPKQFF.

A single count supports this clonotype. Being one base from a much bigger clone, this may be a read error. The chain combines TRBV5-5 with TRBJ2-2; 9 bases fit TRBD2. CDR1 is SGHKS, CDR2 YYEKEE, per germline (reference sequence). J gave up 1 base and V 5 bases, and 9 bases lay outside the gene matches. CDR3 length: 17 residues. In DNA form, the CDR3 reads TGTGCCAGCAGTCCTGGGGCTAGCGGGATGAACACCGGGGAGCTGTTTTTT. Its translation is CASSPGASGMNTGELFF.

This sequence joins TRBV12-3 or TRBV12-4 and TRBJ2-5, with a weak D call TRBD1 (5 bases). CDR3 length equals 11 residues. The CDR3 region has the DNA TGTGTCAACAGGAACCAAGAGACCCAGTACTTC. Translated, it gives CVNRNQETQYF.

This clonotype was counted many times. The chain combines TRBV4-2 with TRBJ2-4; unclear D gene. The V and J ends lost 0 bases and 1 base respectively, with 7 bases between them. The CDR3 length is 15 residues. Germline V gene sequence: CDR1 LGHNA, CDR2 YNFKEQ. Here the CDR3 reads CASSQDAFAKNIQYF. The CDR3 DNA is TGTGCCAGCAGCCAAGATGCCTTTGCCAAAAACATTCAGTACTTC.

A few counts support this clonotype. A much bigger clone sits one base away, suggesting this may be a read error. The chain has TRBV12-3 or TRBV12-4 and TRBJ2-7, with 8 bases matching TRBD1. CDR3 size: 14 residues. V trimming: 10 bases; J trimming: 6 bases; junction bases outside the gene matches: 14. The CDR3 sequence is CATGPQGVVGEQYF. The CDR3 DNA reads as TGTGCCACCGGTCCACAGGGGGTAGTTGGCGAGCAGTACTTC.

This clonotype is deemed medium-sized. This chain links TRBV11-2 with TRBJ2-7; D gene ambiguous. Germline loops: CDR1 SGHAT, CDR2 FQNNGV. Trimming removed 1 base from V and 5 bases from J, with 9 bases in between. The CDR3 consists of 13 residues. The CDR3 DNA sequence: TGTGCCAGCAGCTTAGGATTTGGGGACGAGCAGTACTTC. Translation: CASSLGFGDEQYF. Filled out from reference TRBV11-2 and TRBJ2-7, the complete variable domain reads EAGVAQSPRYKIIEKRQSVAFWCNPISGHATLYWYQQILGQGPKLLIQFQNNGVVDDSQLPKDRFSAERLKGVDSTLKIQPAKLEDSAVYLCASSLGFGDEQYFGPGTRLTVT.

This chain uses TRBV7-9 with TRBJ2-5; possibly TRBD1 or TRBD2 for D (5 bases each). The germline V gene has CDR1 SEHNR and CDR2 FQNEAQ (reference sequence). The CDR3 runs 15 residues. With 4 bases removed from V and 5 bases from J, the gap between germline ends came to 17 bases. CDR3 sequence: CASSSSLGGVETQYF. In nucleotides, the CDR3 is TGTGCCAGCAGCTCCTCGCTTGGGGGTGTGGAGACCCAGTACTTC.

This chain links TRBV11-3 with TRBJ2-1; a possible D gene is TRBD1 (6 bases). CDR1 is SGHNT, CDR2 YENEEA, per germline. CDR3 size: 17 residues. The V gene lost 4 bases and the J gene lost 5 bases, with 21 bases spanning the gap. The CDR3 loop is CASSSLGARTVDNEQFF. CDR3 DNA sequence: TGTGCCAGCAGCTCCCTGGGGGCGCGGACCGTGGACAATGAGCAGTTCTTC.

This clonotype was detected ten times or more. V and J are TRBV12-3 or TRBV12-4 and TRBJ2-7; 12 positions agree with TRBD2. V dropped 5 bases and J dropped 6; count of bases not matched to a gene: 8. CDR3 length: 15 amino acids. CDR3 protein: CASSPRLAGVSEQYF. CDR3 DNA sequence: TGTGCCAGCAGTCCCCGACTAGCGGGAGTTTCCGAGCAGTACTTC.

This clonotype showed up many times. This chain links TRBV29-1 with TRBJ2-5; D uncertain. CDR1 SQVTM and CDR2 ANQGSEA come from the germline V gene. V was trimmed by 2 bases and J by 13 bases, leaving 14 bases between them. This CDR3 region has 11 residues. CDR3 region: CSVERFQEMYF. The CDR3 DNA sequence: TGCAGCGTTGAAAGGTTCCAGGAAATGTACTTC.

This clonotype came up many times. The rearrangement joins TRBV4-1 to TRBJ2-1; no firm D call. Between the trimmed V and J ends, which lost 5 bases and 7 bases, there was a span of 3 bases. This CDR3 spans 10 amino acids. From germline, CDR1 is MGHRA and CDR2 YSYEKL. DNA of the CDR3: TGCGCCAGCAGCAAGAATGAGCAGTTCTTC. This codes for CASSKNEQFF.

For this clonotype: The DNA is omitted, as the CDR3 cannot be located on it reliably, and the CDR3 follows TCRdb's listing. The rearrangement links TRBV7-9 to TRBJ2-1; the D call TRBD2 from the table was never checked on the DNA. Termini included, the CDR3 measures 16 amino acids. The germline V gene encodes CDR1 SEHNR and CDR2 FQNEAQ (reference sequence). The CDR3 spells CASSLWAGGIQVELFF.